Described below is a single TCR beta chain sequence and its context. Its antigen is currently not known. Per-base qualities were not stored, and no clone one base away is much larger. This record comes from a study of vaccination effects on CD4 cells after COVID-19 (dated by TCRdb to 2021 to 2024). Context from the whole study: Each participant got two doses of an mRNA SARS-CoV-2 vaccine, either BNT162b2 or mRNA-1273. In both COVID-19 convalescent patients and infection-naive vaccine recipients, the study compared SARS-CoV-2 spike-specific CD4+ TCR repertoires from before mRNA vaccination with those from after it. The full study included approximately nine COVID-19 convalescent patients and several SARS-CoV-2-naive healthy vaccine recipients. Cultures from other donors in the study were sequenced with the Oncomine TCR Beta short-read assay on an Illumina iSeq 100. Pre-vaccine samples were collected from a couple of convalescent patients 16 days and one week before the first dose, corresponding to 142 and 148 days after COVID-19 diagnosis.

General conclusions and limits of the study: Among convalescent patients, the spike-reactive repertoire after vaccination was made up mainly of new vaccine-induced clones that were largely distinct from the clones induced by infection. Both infection-induced and vaccine-induced clones contracted markedly at late post-vaccination timepoints, which is consistent with waning T cell responses. The study was limited by a small number of convalescent patients, and early post-infection timepoints were lacking.

In the ViraFEST assay, PBMC were stimulated with viral peptide pools, and TCR sequencing was then used to find antigen-specific CD4+ T cell clonotypes based on their expansion. After approximately eleven days of culture, CD4+ T cells were isolated with the EasySep CD4+ T cell isolation kit. PCR-confirmed SARS-CoV-2 infection had occurred in convalescent patients between March and December 2020, before the Alpha, Beta and Delta variants emerged in the United States. Around 2.1 million PBMC per well were cultured with approximately 10 ug/ml peptides in IMDM containing around 5% human AB serum, roughly 9.5 IU/ml IL-2 and gentamicin. Half of the culture medium was replaced with fresh IL-2-containing medium on days 3 and 7. Unless noted otherwise, every peptide stimulation condition was grown in triplicate wells. Using Ficoll-Paque Plus gradient centrifugation, PBMC were separated from whole blood and then either used fresh or cryopreserved at -140C. The QIAamp micro DNA kit was used to extract genomic DNA from the cultured CD4+ T cells.

Receptor libraries were prepared by the immunoSEQ multiplex PCR assay. DNA from the cultured, isolated CD4+ T cells was subjected to TCR beta CDR3 sequencing. The study's own analysis went as follows. The analysis removed non-productive TCR sequences, trimmed reads to the CDR3 region, and retained only CDR3s that were 7 or more amino acids long. Antigen-specific clonotypes were identified using the MANAFEST web app by comparison of expansion in peptide wells against reference cultures. Positive clones required FDR<0.05 expansion versus reference and all other wells, odds ratio above 5, and frequency above 0.1% in two replicate wells. A clonotype was called cross-reactive if it was significantly expanded both in SARS-CoV-2 spike wells and in at least one common cold coronavirus spike condition. Levenshtein distance calculated with the stringdist R package was used to assess CDR3 similarity, and unrooted trees were constructed with ape in R 3.6.1. As stored in TCRdb, this immuneACCESS dataset retains in-frame rearrangements with V and J assigned. A fraction of the clones does not appear; measured against another copy, unresolved V genes explain less than half of the discrepancy, and the remainder lacks a known reason. V, J and clone size are those of that table, while D and trimming were read from the DNA. For this sample there are approximately 40,000 clones; around 78% appear just once. Roughly 33% of the sample is taken by the ten largest.

The CDR3 measures 13 amino acids from cysteine to phenylalanine. Left in the record is the CDR3 DNA by itself, 39 bases read in frame from the first base. The junction shows trimming of 1 base on V and 8 bases on J, plus 6 bases between the germline ends. The V and J genes are TRBV12-3 or TRBV12-4 and TRBJ1-6, with the D segment identity uncertain. The sequences come from CD4+ T cells from PBMCs cultured with a peptide pool, collected before COVID-19 vaccination. The clonotype comes from a human donor who had a prior SARS-CoV-2 infection. The DNA reads as follows: TGTGCCAGCAGTTTAGGCAGAGATTCACCCCTCCACTTT. It specifies CASSLGRDSPLHF.